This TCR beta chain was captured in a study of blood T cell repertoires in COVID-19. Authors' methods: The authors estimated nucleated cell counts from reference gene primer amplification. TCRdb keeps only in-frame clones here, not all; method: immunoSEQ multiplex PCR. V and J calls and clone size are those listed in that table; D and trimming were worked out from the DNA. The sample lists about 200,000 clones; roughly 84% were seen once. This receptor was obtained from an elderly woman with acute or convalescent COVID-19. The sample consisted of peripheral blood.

The CDR3 DNA is TGTGCCAGCAGCTGGGGGACACAGTTAGCTAACTATGGCTACACCTTC. It specifies CASSWGTQLANYGYTF. The rearrangement links TRBV5-6 to TRBJ1-2; D is possibly TRBD1 (6 bases). V lost 3 bases and J 0 bases, leaving 15 bases between the germline ends. CDR3 length equals 16 residues. The germline gives CDR1 SGHDT, CDR2 YYEEEE. Combining the CDR3 with reference TRBV5-6 and TRBJ1-2 gives the whole variable domain DAGVTQSPTHLIKTRGQQVTLRCSPKSGHDTVSWYQQALGQGPQFIFQYYEEEERQRGNFPDRFSGHQFPNYSSELNVNALLLGDSALYLCASSWGTQLANYGYTFGSGTRLTVV.